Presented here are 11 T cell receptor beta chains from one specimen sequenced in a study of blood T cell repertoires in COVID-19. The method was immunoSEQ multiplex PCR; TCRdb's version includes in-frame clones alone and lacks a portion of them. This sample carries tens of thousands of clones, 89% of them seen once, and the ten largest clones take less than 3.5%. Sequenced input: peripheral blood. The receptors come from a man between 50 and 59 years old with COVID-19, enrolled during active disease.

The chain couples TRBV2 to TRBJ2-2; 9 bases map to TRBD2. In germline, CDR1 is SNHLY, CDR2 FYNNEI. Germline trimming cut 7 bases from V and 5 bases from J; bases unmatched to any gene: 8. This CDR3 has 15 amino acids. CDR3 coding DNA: TGTGCCAGCACCCGTAGTAGCGGGGGAACCGGGGAGCTGTTTTTT. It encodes CASTRSSGGTGELFF.

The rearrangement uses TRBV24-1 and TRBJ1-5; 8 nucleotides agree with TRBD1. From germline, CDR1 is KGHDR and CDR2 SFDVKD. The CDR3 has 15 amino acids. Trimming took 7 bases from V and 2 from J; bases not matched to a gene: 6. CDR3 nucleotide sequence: TGTGCCACCAGAGGTTCAGGGGGCGGCAATCAGCCCCAGCATTTT. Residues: CATRGSGGGNQPQHF.

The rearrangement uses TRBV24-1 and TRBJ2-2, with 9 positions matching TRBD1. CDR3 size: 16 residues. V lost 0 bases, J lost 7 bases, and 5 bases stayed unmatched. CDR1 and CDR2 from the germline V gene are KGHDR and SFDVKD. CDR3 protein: CATSDLNRGPVGELFF. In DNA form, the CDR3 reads TGTGCCACCAGTGATTTGAACAGGGGGCCGGTCGGGGAGCTGTTTTTT.

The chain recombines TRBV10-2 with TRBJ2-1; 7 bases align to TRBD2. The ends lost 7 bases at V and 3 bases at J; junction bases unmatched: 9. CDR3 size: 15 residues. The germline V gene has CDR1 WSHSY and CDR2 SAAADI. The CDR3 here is CASIAGRGFYNEQFF. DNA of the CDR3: TGCGCCAGCATCGCCGGGCGGGGGTTCTACAATGAGCAGTTCTTC.

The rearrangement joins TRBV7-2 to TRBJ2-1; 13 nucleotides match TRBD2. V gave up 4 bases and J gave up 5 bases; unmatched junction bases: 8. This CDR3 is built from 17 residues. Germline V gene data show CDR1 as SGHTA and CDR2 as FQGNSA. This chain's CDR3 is CASSSNQGLAGNNEQFF. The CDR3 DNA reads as TGTGCCAGCAGCTCCAATCAGGGACTAGCGGGGAACAATGAGCAGTTCTTC.

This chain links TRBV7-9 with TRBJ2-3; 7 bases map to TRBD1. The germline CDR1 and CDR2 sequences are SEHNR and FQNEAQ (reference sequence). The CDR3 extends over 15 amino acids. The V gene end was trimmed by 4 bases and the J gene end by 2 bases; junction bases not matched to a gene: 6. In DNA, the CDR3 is TGTGCCAGCAGCTCCTACAGGGGAAACACAGATACGCAGTATTTT. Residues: CASSSYRGNTDTQYF. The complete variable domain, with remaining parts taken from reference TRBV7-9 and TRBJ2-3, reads DTGVSQNPRHKITKRGQNVTFRCDPISEHNRLYWYRQTLGQGPEFLTYFQNEAQLEKSRLLSDRFSAERPKGSFSTLEIQRTEQGDSAMYLCASSSYRGNTDTQYFGPGTRLTVL.

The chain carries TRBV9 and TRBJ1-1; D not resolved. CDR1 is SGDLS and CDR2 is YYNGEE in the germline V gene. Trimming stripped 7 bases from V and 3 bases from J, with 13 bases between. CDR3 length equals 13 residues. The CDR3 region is CASGRTGDTEAFF. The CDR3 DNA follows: TGTGCCAGCGGTAGAACCGGGGACACTGAAGCTTTCTTT.

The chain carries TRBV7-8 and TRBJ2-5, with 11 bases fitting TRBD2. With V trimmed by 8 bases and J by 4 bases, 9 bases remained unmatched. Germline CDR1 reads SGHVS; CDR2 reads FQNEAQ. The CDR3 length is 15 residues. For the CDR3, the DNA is TGTGCCAGCGGCACTGGTAGCGGGGGGGCAGAGACCCAGTACTTC. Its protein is CASGTGSGGAETQYF.

The CDR3 region is CASSLALGQGYQPQHF. Written as DNA, the CDR3 is TGTGCCAGCAGCTTGGCACTGGGACAGGGGTATCAGCCCCAGCATTTT. The chain uses TRBV7-9 and TRBJ1-5, with 10 bases identical to TRBD1. The CDR3 is 16 amino acids. Losses at the gene ends were 3 bases for V and 5 bases for J; bases not matched to a gene: 7. Germline lookup yields CDR1 SEHNR and CDR2 FQNEAQ (reference sequence).

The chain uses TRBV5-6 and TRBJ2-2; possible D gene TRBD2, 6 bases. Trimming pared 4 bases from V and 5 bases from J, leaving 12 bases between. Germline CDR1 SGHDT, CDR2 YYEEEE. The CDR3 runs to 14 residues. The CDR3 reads CASSPIRGTGELFF. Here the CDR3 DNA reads TGTGCCAGCAGCCCTATCCGGGGGACCGGGGAGCTGTTTTTT.

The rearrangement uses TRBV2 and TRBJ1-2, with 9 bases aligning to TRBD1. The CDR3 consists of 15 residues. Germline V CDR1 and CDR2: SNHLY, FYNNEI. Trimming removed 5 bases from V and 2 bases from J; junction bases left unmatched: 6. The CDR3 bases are TGTGCCAGCAGTCGACAGGGGGTGAACAACTATGGCTACACCTTC. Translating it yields CASSRQGVNNYGYTF.